Shown below are 14 T cell receptor beta chains from a single sample sequenced in a study of blood T cell repertoires in COVID-19. The table came from immunoSEQ multiplex PCR; TCRdb's copy has only in-frame clones and leaves some out. The sample lists 90,000 to 130,000 clones, approximately 82% occurring once. Sequencing was carried out using peripheral blood. These receptors were taken from a woman of 80 years or more with acute or convalescent COVID-19.

J is TRBJ2-2 and V is TRBV18, with 7 nucleotides matching TRBD2. The CDR3 extends over 18 amino acids. Germline loops: CDR1 KGHSH, CDR2 LQKENI. Germline trimming cut 1 base from V and 2 bases from J; bases unmatched to any gene: 10. CDR3: CASSPRAPSGRNTGELFF. CDR3 in DNA: TGTGCCAGCTCACCACGGGCCCCTAGCGGACGAAACACCGGGGAGCTGTTTTTT.

J is TRBJ2-1 and V is TRBV19; TRBD1 might be the D (7 bases). Germline CDR1 LNHDA, CDR2 SQIVND (reference sequence). With 1 base removed from V and 4 bases from J, the gap between germline ends came to 17 bases. The CDR3 loop spans 17 amino acids. For the CDR3, the DNA is TGTGCCAGTAGTATAGGGTCAGGGGGGTTCGGATACAATGAGCAGTTCTTC. It encodes CASSIGSGGFGYNEQFF.

This chain joins TRBV7-2 and TRBJ1-1; D might be TRBD1 (5 bases). CDR3 size: 15 residues. The germline V gene has CDR1 SGHTA and CDR2 FQGNSA. Trimming left V 5 bases short and J 3 bases short, with 16 bases between. CDR3 in DNA: TGTGCCAGCAGCATAATGGGGACTGAGGACACTGAAGCTTTCTTT. Its translation is CASSIMGTEDTEAFF.

Comments on this clone: Additional DNA sequences in this sample encode the identical CDR3. V gene TRBV5-4 combines with J gene TRBJ2-3; the match to TRBD2 covers 8 bases. Germline V gene data show CDR1 as SGHNT and CDR2 as YYREEE (reference sequence). V lost 1 base, J lost 1 base, and 5 bases stayed unmatched. This CDR3 region has 16 residues. The CDR3 reads CASSLSSGSGTDTQYF. CDR3 nucleotides: TGTGCCAGCAGCTTGTCGAGCGGGAGTGGCACAGATACGCAGTATTTT.

This rearrangement joins TRBV28 to TRBJ2-7; D might be TRBD1 (6 bases). CDR3 length: 13 residues. From germline, CDR1 is MDHEN and CDR2 SYDVKM. V gave up 4 bases and J gave up 3 bases, with 10 bases separating them. This chain's CDR3 is CASSSGQSYEQYF. In nucleotides, the CDR3 is TGTGCCAGCAGTTCCGGACAGAGCTACGAGCAGTACTTC.

The chain combines TRBV10-1 with TRBJ2-3; 9 bases line up with TRBD1. CDR1 and CDR2 from the germline V gene are WNHNN and SYGVQD (reference sequence). V lost 3 bases to trimming and J lost 4 bases; unmatched junction nucleotides: 11. CDR3 length equals 17 residues. Here the CDR3 DNA reads TGCGCCAGCAGTGATTCCTGGGGACAGGGACGTCCAGATACGCAGTATTTT. Its protein is CASSDSWGQGRPDTQYF.

This rearrangement joins TRBV9 to TRBJ2-3; 10 bases fit TRBD2. Germline values: CDR1 SGDLS, CDR2 YYNGEE. J was trimmed by 3 bases and V by 0 bases; bases with no gene match: 7. The CDR3 is 17 residues long. In DNA form, the CDR3 reads TGTGCCAGCAGCGTAGGAGCGGGGGGGCGTGGAACAGATACGCAGTATTTT. It specifies CASSVGAGGRGTDTQYF.

The chain recombines TRBV10-2 with TRBJ1-5; possible D gene TRBD1, 6 bases. The germline CDR1 and CDR2 sequences are WSHSY and SAAADI. Trimming removed 8 bases from V and 4 bases from J, with 24 bases in between. The CDR3 loop spans 17 amino acids. DNA of the CDR3: TGCGCCAGCGGATGTCCCCGGGACATTATGGGGAATCAGCCCCAGCATTTT. This gives the protein CASGCPRDIMGNQPQHF.

A word on this clone: One junction end does not reproduce the germline sequence, and a read error may be involved. The chain is built from TRBV7-7 and TRBJ2-3; 7 bases are shared with TRBD2. Germline V gene data show CDR1 as SSHAT and CDR2 as FNYEAQ (reference sequence). This CDR3 spans 16 amino acids. For the CDR3, the DNA is TGTGCTAGCAGCCTATCCGTAGCGGGTGGGATAGATACGCAGTATTTT. Translating it yields CASSLSVAGGIDTQYF.

J is TRBJ2-5 and V is TRBV28, with 15 bases aligning to TRBD2. V lost 5 bases, J lost 5 bases, and 3 bases stayed unmatched. In germline, CDR1 is MDHEN, CDR2 SYDVKM. The CDR3 covers 15 residues. CDR3 protein: CASSAGLAGGETQYF. DNA of the CDR3: TGTGCCAGCAGTGCCGGACTAGCGGGAGGGGAGACCCAGTACTTC.

This chain connects TRBV7-9 to TRBJ2-2; 7 bases agree with TRBD1. The germline V gene has CDR1 SEHNR and CDR2 FQNEAQ (reference sequence). The CDR3 is made up of 15 amino acids. Trimming removed 2 bases from V and 6 bases from J; junction bases left unmatched: 6. The CDR3 sequence is CASSLTGVWSGELFF. DNA for the CDR3: TGTGCCAGCAGCTTAACAGGGGTATGGTCCGGGGAGCTGTTTTTT.

The chain has TRBV7-8 and TRBJ1-2, with 7 bases lining up with TRBD1. The V gene end was trimmed by 4 bases and the J gene end by 8 bases; junction bases not matched to a gene: 13. CDR1 and CDR2 (germline): SGHVS, FQNEAQ. The CDR3 totals 15 residues. The CDR3 coding sequence is TGTGCCAGCAGCTGGAAACGGGACAGCCGTGGAGGCTACACCTTC. Its translation is CASSWKRDSRGGYTF.

The gene calls are TRBV25-1 and TRBJ1-6, with 9 bases matching TRBD1. Germline trimming cut 4 bases from V and 9 bases from J; bases unmatched to any gene: 10. Germline loops: CDR1 MGHDK, CDR2 SYGVNS. The CDR3 totals 16 residues. CDR3 DNA sequence: TGTGCCAGCAGTGGGTTCTCGGGACAGGGAGGTTCACCCCTCCACTTT. Protein sequence: CASSGFSGQGGSPLHF. Full variable domain (outside the CDR3, taken from reference TRBV25-1 and TRBJ1-6): EADIYQTPRYLVIGTGKKITLECSQTMGHDKMYWYQQDPGMELHLIHYSYGVNSTEKGDLSSESTVSRIRTEHFPLTLESARPSHTSQYLCASSGFSGQGGSPLHFGNGTRLTVT.

This clone came up once. The chain combines TRBV3-1 (or the pseudogene TRBV3-2) with TRBJ1-5; no clear D. The V gene's germline CDR1 is LGHDT and CDR2 YNNKEL (reference sequence). Trimming took off 0 bases at V and 1 base at J, with 7 bases between the two ends. This CDR3 spans 15 amino acids. The CDR3, as DNA: TGTGCCAGCAGCCAAGAAGACGGGAGCAATCAGCCCCAGCATTTT. Residues: CASSQEDGSNQPQHF.